Each of the 23 T cell receptor beta chains below was sequenced from the same sample in a study of OX40 agonist ivuxolimab in advanced cancers. Produced via immunoSEQ multiplex PCR; TCRdb's table is partial and in-frame only. Of under 50,000 clones in the sample, about 85% are singletons; the top ten hold 4.5% to 5.5%. The sample here was CD4+ or CD8+ T cells sorted from blood, taken in a trial of the OX40 agonist ivuxolimab. The receptors were sampled from an adult with an advanced solid tumor such as melanoma, head and neck, liver or kidney cancer.

This clone came up a few times. The V gene is TRBV5-4, the J gene TRBJ2-3; 7 bases fit TRBD1. Trimming removed 3 bases from V and 2 bases from J; junction bases left unmatched: 9. The CDR3 runs to 16 residues. Germline CDR1 SGHNT, CDR2 YYREEE (reference sequence). The CDR3 reads CASSYRRDSNTDTQYF. CDR3 coding DNA: TGTGCCAGCAGCTACCGCCGGGACAGTAACACAGATACGCAGTATTTT.

The table lists this clone with a count of one. This sequence joins TRBV2 and TRBJ1-5; D perhaps matches TRBD1 (5 bases). Deletions cut 4 bases from V and 1 base from J, with 5 bases between. Per the germline V gene, CDR1 is SNHLY and CDR2 is FYNNEI. The CDR3 is 13 residues long. The CDR3 reads CASSGQSNQPQHF. CDR3 DNA: TGTGCCAGCAGTGGACAGAGCAATCAGCCCCAGCATTTT.

The chain carries TRBV5-4 and TRBJ2-5; tentatively, D is TRBD2 (6 bases). Trimming took 10 bases from V and 0 from J, leaving 10 bases between them. The V gene's germline CDR1 is SGHNT and CDR2 YYREEE (reference sequence). This CDR3 is 12 amino acids long. This chain's CDR3 is CAGGTNQETQYF. The CDR3 DNA reads TGTGCCGGGGGGACCAACCAAGAGACCCAGTACTTC.

The chain uses TRBV19 and TRBJ1-3; 8 bases are a match to TRBD1. The ends lost 8 bases at V and 2 bases at J; junction bases unmatched: 8. Germline V gene data show CDR1 as LNHDA and CDR2 as SQIVND (reference sequence). CDR3 length equals 15 residues. The CDR3 bases are TGTGCCAGTTTTGAGACAGGGGTTCCTGGAAACACCATATATTTT. Amino acid sequence: CASFETGVPGNTIYF.

The table lists this clone with a few counts. The rearrangement joins TRBV7-8 to TRBJ1-2; D call uncertain. The CDR3 is made up of 15 amino acids. The V end was cut by 0 bases, the J end by 4 bases, with 12 bases between. The V gene's germline CDR1 is SGHVS and CDR2 FQNEAQ. CDR3 residues: CASSLAALVSYGYTF. Written as DNA, the CDR3 is TGTGCCAGCAGCTTAGCGGCCCTGGTCTCCTATGGCTACACCTTC.

The sample holds one count of this clone. The chain uses TRBV2 and TRBJ2-2; D remains ambiguous. This CDR3 spans 13 amino acids. The V end lost 5 bases, the J end lost 4 bases, and 8 bases lay between the germline ends. Germline CDR1 reads SNHLY; CDR2 reads FYNNEI. CDR3 sequence reads: CASSWGTTGELFF. For the CDR3, the DNA is TGTGCCAGCAGTTGGGGTACCACCGGGGAGCTGTTTTTT.

V is TRBV14 and J is TRBJ2-5; D gene uncertain. The J call could be wrong; TRBJ2-7 is a better fit for the DNA end. Germline V gene sequence: CDR1 SGHDN, CDR2 FVKESK. The CDR3 is 15 residues long. CDR3 coding DNA: TGTGCCAGCAGCCAAGATCGGGCTGAAACATACGAGCAGTACTTC. Amino acid sequence: CASSQDRAETYEQYF.

The chain recombines TRBV6-4 with TRBJ1-3; D unresolved. CDR3 length: 13 amino acids. With 6 bases removed from V and 0 bases from J, the gap between germline ends came to 6 bases. Germline CDR1 is MRHNA and CDR2 is SNTAGT. Here the CDR3 reads CASSRNSGNTIYF. The CDR3 region has the DNA TGTGCCAGCAGCAGGAACTCTGGAAACACCATATATTTT.

The V and J genes are TRBV28 and TRBJ2-7, with D perhaps TRBD2 (6 bases). V lost 3 bases to trimming and J lost 9 bases, with 12 bases between them. The CDR3 spans 12 residues. Germline V gene sequence: CDR1 MDHEN, CDR2 SYDVKM. CDR3 DNA sequence: TGTGCCAGCAGTTTGCAGGGACTGATGCAGTACTTC. This sequence encodes CASSLQGLMQYF.

The rearrangement links TRBV15 to TRBJ1-2; tentative D call: TRBD1 (6 bases). CDR3 size: 15 residues. Germline V gene data show CDR1 as LNHNV and CDR2 as YYDKDF (reference sequence). V lost 2 bases to trimming and J lost 4 bases, with 14 bases between them. The CDR3 spells CATSRRRTASYGYTF. In DNA, the CDR3 is TGTGCCACCAGCAGAAGGAGGACAGCCTCCTATGGCTACACCTTC.

The genes are TRBV9 and TRBJ2-5; TRBD1 is a possible D gene (5 bases). Between the trimmed V and J ends, which lost 1 base and 5 bases, there was a span of 18 bases. This CDR3 comprises 16 residues. Germline lookup yields CDR1 SGDLS and CDR2 YYNGEE. The CDR3 protein is CASSVNAVGARETQYF. CDR3 sequence (DNA): TGTGCCAGCAGCGTAAACGCGGTAGGGGCCCGGGAGACCCAGTACTTC.

The genes are TRBV9 and TRBJ2-4, with D possibly called TRBD1 or TRBD2 (5 bases each). CDR3 length equals 14 residues. Germline values: CDR1 SGDLS, CDR2 YYNGEE. Deletions cut 4 bases from V and 8 bases from J, with 16 bases between. In DNA form, the CDR3 reads TGTGCCAGCAGCTCCGGCCCGGGGCACGACATTCAGTACTTC. This translates into CASSSGPGHDIQYF.

V and J are TRBV2 and TRBJ2-1; TRBD2 matches at 10 bases. The V and J ends lost 5 bases and 10 bases, in that order; junction bases with no gene match: 11. The germline CDR1 and CDR2 sequences are SNHLY and FYNNEI. This CDR3 has 15 amino acids. This CDR3 is CASSLGLARPSEQFF. The DNA of the CDR3 is TGTGCCAGCAGTCTGGGACTAGCGCGACCTTCCGAGCAGTTCTTC.

In this sample, this clone turned up once. This may come from a read error, since a much larger clone is one base off. The chain has TRBV4-1 and TRBJ2-3; 7 positions match TRBD2. V gave up 0 bases and J gave up 5 bases; unmatched junction bases: 11. Germline lookup yields CDR1 MGHRA and CDR2 YSYEKL. The CDR3 length is 17 residues. Written as DNA, the CDR3 is TGCGCCAGCAGCCAAGATCCCCTGGGGAGGGCTCTAGATACGCAGTATTTT. This codes for CASSQDPLGRALDTQYF.

J is TRBJ2-5 and V is TRBV5-1; no definite D call. V lost 1 base to trimming and J lost 2 bases, with 12 bases between them. Looked up from germline, CDR1 is SGHRS and CDR2 is YFSETQ. The CDR3 runs to 15 residues. Written as DNA, the CDR3 is TGCGCCAGCAGCTTGACCAGGATTCGACAAGAGACCCAGTACTTC. Residues: CASSLTRIRQETQYF. The full variable domain, its missing parts supplied by reference TRBV5-1 and TRBJ2-5, is KAGVTQTPRYLIKTRGQQVTLSCSPISGHRSVSWYQQTPGQGLQFLFEYFSETQRNKGNFPGRFSGRQFSNSRSEMNVSTLELGDSALYLCASSLTRIRQETQYFGPGTRLLVL.

The chain couples TRBV7-3 to TRBJ2-1; the D gene is possibly TRBD1 (6 bases). The CDR3 sequence is 14 residues long. Germline V gene data show CDR1 as SGHTA and CDR2 as FQGTGA. Between the trimmed V and J ends, which lost 2 bases and 8 bases, there was a span of 13 bases. The CDR3 spells CASSLGQGMYEQFF. For the CDR3, the DNA is TGTGCCAGCAGCTTAGGGCAGGGGATGTATGAGCAGTTCTTC.

The chain uses TRBV7-2 and TRBJ2-2; unclear D gene. This CDR3 contains 14 residues. Trimming removed 0 bases from V and 6 bases from J, with 8 bases in between. Germline V gene data show CDR1 as SGHTA and CDR2 as FQGNSA. CDR3 loop: CASSLALVPGELFF. The CDR3 DNA reads TGTGCCAGCAGCTTAGCCCTAGTTCCCGGGGAGCTGTTTTTT.

J is TRBJ1-5 and V is TRBV6-5, with no clear D. V was clipped by 5 bases and J by 4 bases, with 12 bases between them. The CDR3 loop spans 14 amino acids. Germline assignment: CDR1 MNHEY and CDR2 SVGAGI. CDR3 in amino acids: CASSRTPQNQPQHF. The CDR3 bases are TGTGCCAGCAGTCGGACTCCTCAAAATCAGCCCCAGCATTTT.

The chain combines TRBV7-9 with TRBJ2-1; 13 bases are a match to TRBD2. Looked up from germline, CDR1 is SEHNR and CDR2 is FQNEAQ (reference sequence). The CDR3 runs to 15 residues. With 6 bases clipped from V and 7 bases from J, the junction kept 6 bases outside the gene matches. DNA of the CDR3: TGTGCCAGCAGACCAAGGACTAGCGGGAGTAATGAGCAGTTCTTC. Translated: CASRPRTSGSNEQFF.

This chain joins TRBV15 and TRBJ1-2; D gene uncertain. Deletions cut 0 bases from V and 7 bases from J, with 15 bases between. Germline V CDR1 and CDR2: LNHNV, YYDKDF (reference sequence). The CDR3 contains 15 residues. CDR3 DNA: TGTGCCACCAGCAGAGAAACTTCGGGGATTGGTGGCTACACCTTC. Its protein is CATSRETSGIGGYTF. Using reference TRBV15 and TRBJ1-2 for the parts outside the CDR3, the full variable domain is DAMVIQNPRYQVTQFGKPVTLSCSQTLNHNVMYWYQQKSSQAPKLLFHYYDKDFNNEADTPDNFQSRRPNTSFCFLDIRSPGLGDTAMYLCATSRETSGIGGYTFGSGTRLTVV.

The rearrangement joins TRBV5-5 to TRBJ2-5; D remains ambiguous. This CDR3 is built from 12 residues. Germline V lookup: CDR1 SGHKS, CDR2 YYEKEE (reference sequence). Trimming stripped 2 bases from V and 5 bases from J, with 7 bases between. CDR3 sequence reads: CASSFNLETQYF. The CDR3 region has the DNA TGTGCCAGCAGCTTTAACTTGGAGACCCAGTACTTC.

The V and J genes are TRBV28 and TRBJ1-2; TRBD1 matches at 9 bases. Germline assignment: CDR1 MDHEN and CDR2 SYDVKM. V gave up 6 bases and J gave up 8 bases; unmatched junction bases: 13. The CDR3 is 15 residues long. CDR3 nucleotide sequence: TGTGCCAGCAGCCCAGGCTCACAGGGGGCAAGCGGCTACACCTTC. This gives the protein CASSPGSQGASGYTF.

This chain joins TRBV28 and TRBJ1-2, with TRBD1 matching 7 bases. V shed 3 bases, J shed 3 bases, and the junction held 7 bases outside the gene matches. Germline-derived CDR1 and CDR2 are MDHEN and SYDVKM. The CDR3 is made up of 15 amino acids. CDR3 in DNA: TGTGCCAGCAGTTTGGGAGGGGGCGCAGACTATGGCTACACCTTC. Translating it yields CASSLGGGADYGYTF.